The sequence of this T cell receptor beta chain was determined in a study of blood T cells in healthy people across ages. Across the study: About one barcoded TCR beta cDNA was captured per two T cells.

The second PCR ran about 7 to 12 cycles with a sample-barcoded 5' primer and J-beta primers. Sequencing of every sample gave 3 million or more CDR3-containing paired-end reads. TCRdb reprocessed the 5' RACE reads via MiXCR and lists one record per CDR3 protein. Among 1.6 million or so distinct CDR3 sequences listed, roughly 30% were seen once. On this clonotype itself: Its target is unknown.

Study-wide findings and caveats: Strong correlation was found linking TCR beta diversity to naive T cell percentage. The recorded TCR beta diversity per million T cells decreased in a roughly linear manner with age.

From germline, CDR1 is MNHEY and CDR2 SVGAGI. V was trimmed by 6 bases and J by 7 bases, leaving 13 bases between them. This CDR3 contains 13 residues. Sequences were obtained from blood. This chain joins TRBV6-5 and TRBJ2-1, with D perhaps matching TRBD1 (5 bases). This TCR was sampled from a woman between 25 and 40 years old in good health. DNA for the CDR3: TGTGCCAGCAGGAAGGGGCTTGGTAATGAGCAGTTCTTC. It is translated as CASRKGLGNEQFF.